The rows below give T cell receptor beta chains drawn from one sample of a study of T-cell memory formation after mild COVID-19. TCRdb itself ran the 5' RACE reads through MiXCR, one entry per CDR3 protein. Among roughly 450,000 distinct CDR3 sequences listed, over 15% were seen once. The sequenced material came from PBMCs or a T cell subset sorted from them (not recorded which). These TCRs come from an adult woman who had mild COVID-19 (a few samples of this study predate the infection). Cell type and time point are not known. Both conserved end residues are part of each CDR3. D genes are given only for firm matches. The size entry is marked missing in some rows and otherwise reads once, few, many or a size class.

j_call	v_call	d_call	clone_size	cdr3_length	cdr3_aa	cdr3_nt
TRBJ2-3	TRBV12-3/TRBV12-4	.	few	13	CASSPPATYTQYF	TGTGCCAGCAGCCCCCCTGCTACGTACACGCAGTATTTT
TRBJ2-5	TRBV20-1	.	.	14	CSARRSTSRETQYF	TGCAGTGCTAGAAGGTCAACGTCACGGGAGACCCAGTACTTC
TRBJ2-4	TRBV18	.	few	13	CASSPVGGNIQYF	TGTGCCAGCTCACCAGTCGGAGGAAACATTCAGTACTTC
TRBJ2-3	TRBV20-1	.	.	14	CSARAELSTDTQYF	TGCAGTGCTAGGGCCGAATTGAGCACAGATACGCAGTATTTT
TRBJ2-1	TRBV6-5	TRBD1	.	15	CASSYSRQGFDEQFF	TGTGCCAGCAGTTACTCGCGACAGGGCTTCGATGAGCAGTTCTTC
TRBJ2-7	TRBV5-1	.	few	13	CASSYGQSAEQYF	TGCGCCAGCAGTTACGGCCAGTCTGCCGAGCAGTACTTC
TRBJ2-1	TRBV12-3/TRBV12-4	.	.	19	CASSLVAVEIAAAGDEQFF	TGTGCCAGCAGTTTAGTAGCCGTTGAGATAGCGGCAGCCGGGGATGAGCAGTTCTTC
TRBJ2-3	TRBV20-1	.	few	13	CSARGLVPDTQYF	TGCAGTGCTAGGGGCCTAGTTCCAGATACGCAGTATTTT
TRBJ1-2	TRBV19	.	.	13	CASSITAVHGYTF	TGTGCCAGTAGTATCACGGCAGTCCATGGCTACACCTTC
TRBJ2-5	TRBV19	TRBD2	.	15	CASRAGRPKDETQYF	TGTGCCAGTAGAGCCGGGAGGCCTAAGGATGAGACCCAGTACTTC
TRBJ2-7	TRBV19	.	.	16	CASSIGSSGFTYEQYF	TGTGCCAGTAGTATTGGTAGTAGCGGATTCACCTACGAGCAGTACTTC
TRBJ2-7	TRBV27	TRBD1	many	15	CASSLTGQGTYEQYF	TGTGCCAGCAGTTTGACGGGACAGGGTACCTACGAGCAGTACTTC
TRBJ2-2	TRBV9	TRBD2	.	15	CASRTGTSGTGELFF	TGTGCCAGCAGGACCGGGACTAGCGGGACCGGGGAGCTGTTTTTT
TRBJ2-7	TRBV20-1	TRBD1	few	13	CSARMGTAGEQYF	TGCAGTGCTCGTATGGGGACAGCCGGCGAGCAGTACTTC
TRBJ2-1	TRBV14	.	once	13	CASSHLTGGAESF	TGTGCCAGCAGCCACCTCACTGGGGGGGCTGAGAGCTTC
TRBJ1-1	TRBV12-3/TRBV12-4	.	few	14	CASSLTPPGTEAFF	TGTGCCAGCAGTCTTACGCCGCCGGGCACTGAAGCTTTCTTT
TRBJ1-6	TRBV18	.	few	14	CASSSGEQISPLHF	TGTGCCAGCTCAAGCGGGGAACAGATTTCACCCCTCCACTTT
TRBJ1-1	TRBV7-2	.	.	15	CASSFSPHGNTEAFF	TGTGCCAGCAGCTTTTCTCCACACGGGAACACTGAAGCTTTCTTT
TRBJ2-7	TRBV4-3	.	.	15	CASSHPDRDTREQYF	TGCGCCAGCAGCCACCCAGACCGGGACACCCGAGAGCAGTACTTC
TRBJ2-3	TRBV2	.	few	14	CASNWASGTDTQYF	TGTGCCAGCAATTGGGCTAGCGGCACAGATACGCAGTATTTT
TRBJ1-2	TRBV10-3	.	few	12	CAISDGPNGYTF	TGTGCCATCAGTGACGGTCCAAATGGCTACACCTTC
TRBJ1-6	TRBV6-5	.	many	15	CASSYTRQGGSPLHF	TGTGCCAGCAGTTACACACGCCAGGGTGGTTCACCCCTCCACTTT
TRBJ1-1	TRBV5-1	.	few	13	CASSVVGNTEAFF	TGCGCCAGCAGCGTAGTGGGGAACACTGAAGCTTTCTTT
TRBJ2-3	TRBV27	TRBD2	few	17	CASSSLWTSGPTDTQYF	TGTGCCAGCAGTTCTCTCTGGACTAGCGGGCCGACAGATACGCAGTATTTT
TRBJ1-1	TRBV7-6	.	.	16	CASSFSRGEMNTEAFF	TGTGCCAGCAGTTTTTCCCGGGGGGAAATGAACACTGAAGCTTTCTTT
TRBJ2-7	TRBV6-5	.	few	16	CASSYSLYAGPYEQYF	TGTGCCAGCAGTTACTCATTATATGCGGGCCCCTACGAGCAGTACTTC
TRBJ2-3	TRBV5-1	.	.	16	CASSLRTAGGTDTQYF	TGCGCCAGCAGCTTGCGGACAGCCGGGGGCACAGATACGCAGTATTTT
TRBJ1-1	TRBV11-2	.	.	11	CASIQAAEAFF	TGTGCCAGCATCCAGGCGGCTGAAGCTTTCTTT
TRBJ2-1	TRBV4-3	TRBD1	many	14	CASSQIDRVWEQFF	TGCGCCAGCAGCCAGATAGACAGGGTTTGGGAGCAGTTCTTC
TRBJ2-7	TRBV2	TRBD2	few	14	CASTGGGAPYEQYF	TGTGCCAGCACGGGCGGGGGGGCCCCCTACGAGCAGTACTTC
TRBJ1-1	TRBV29-1	.	many	15	CSVDNPDLSYTEAFF	TGCAGCGTTGATAATCCGGACCTAAGCTACACTGAAGCTTTCTTT
TRBJ1-6	TRBV19	.	.	13	CASSILDNSPLHF	TGTGCCAGTAGTATCTTAGATAATTCACCCCTCCACTTT
TRBJ2-3	TRBV7-2	.	few	15	CASSLTGGREDTQYF	TGTGCCAGCAGCTTGACGGGGGGCAGGGAGGATACGCAGTATTTT
TRBJ2-1	TRBV11-2	TRBD1	few	17	CASSSGLQGAFYNEQFF	TGTGCCAGCAGCTCGGGACTCCAGGGGGCTTTCTACAATGAGCAGTTCTTC
TRBJ1-6	TRBV6-6	.	.	17	CASSNDRTVQYNSPLHF	TGTGCCAGCAGTAACGATCGGACAGTCCAATATAATTCACCCCTCCACTTT
TRBJ2-7	TRBV18	.	few	15	CASSPNRQISYEQYF	TGTGCCAGCTCACCCAATAGACAGATCTCCTACGAGCAGTACTTC
TRBJ1-1	TRBV30	.	.	15	CAWRYGGTRWGEAFF	TGTGCCTGGAGGTACGGGGGCACCCGGTGGGGTGAAGCTTTCTTT
TRBJ2-7	TRBV2	TRBD1	few	15	CASSPDRGSSYEQYF	TGTGCCAGCAGTCCGGACAGGGGTAGCTCCTACGAGCAGTACTTC
TRBJ2-1	TRBV12-3/TRBV12-4	.	few	15	CASSFGTSTNNEQFF	TGTGCCAGCAGTTTCGGGACTTCCACGAACAATGAGCAGTTCTTC
TRBJ2-1	TRBV4-3	TRBD2	.	16	CASSQPRLAGINEQFF	TGCGCCAGCAGCCAGCCTAGACTAGCGGGGATCAATGAGCAGTTCTTC